This is a list of T cell receptor beta chains from one sample in a study of T cells in Graves' hyperthyroidism and ophthalmopathy. TCRdb recomputed calls from the multiplex PCR reads with MiXCR, one row per CDR3 protein. The sample has more than 550,000 distinct CDR3 sequences; approximately 15% are singletons. The sequenced material came from blood. These TCRs come from a man aged 50 to 60 with Graves' hyperthyroidism. CDR3s include the opening cysteine and the closing phenylalanine or tryptophan. D genes are given only for firm matches. Where a row states a size, it is once, few, many or the class of an expanded clone; other rows omit it.

DNA	CDR3	D	size	V	J
TGTGCCAGCAGCTTAGTGTCCCACGAGCAGTACTTC	CASSLVSHEQYF	NA	many	TRBV7-9	TRBJ2-7
TGCAGCGTTGAGGCGGAGCGGGAGTGGTCAGATACGCAGTATTTT	CSVEAEREWSDTQYF	TRBD2	many	TRBV29-1	TRBJ2-3
TGTGCCAGCAGTTTAGGCCTTCTGAGTTCTGGTGAGCAGTTCTTC	CASSLGLLSSGEQFF	NA	NA	TRBV28	TRBJ2-1
TGTGCCACCAGCCCAAGCCCTACAGGGTATGGCTACACCTTC	CATSPSPTGYGYTF	NA	many	TRBV15	TRBJ1-2
TGTGCCAGCAGCTTAAAACGTCTCGGGACAGGGCTTTACAATGAGCAGTTCTTC	CASSLKRLGTGLYNEQFF	TRBD1	many	TRBV11-2	TRBJ2-1
TGTGCCAGCAGCCCCCTTGGGGGGGCGGGGCTCTCCTACGAGCAGTACTTC	CASSPLGGAGLSYEQYF	NA	NA	TRBV7-2	TRBJ2-7
TGTGCCAGCAGTTCGCAGGGGATGACGGAGGGCTACACCTTC	CASSSQGMTEGYTF	NA	few	TRBV6-1	TRBJ1-2
TGTGCCAGTAGTATGAGTATGAAAACTGAAGCTTTCTTT	CASSMSMKTEAFF	NA	NA	TRBV19	TRBJ1-1
TGTGCCAGCAGCCAACTGGACCCAGATCACTACGAGCAGTACTTC	CASSQLDPDHYEQYF	NA	NA	TRBV14	TRBJ2-7
TGTGCCAGCAGTACGACAGGGAGAAGCAATCAGCCCCAGCATTTT	CASSTTGRSNQPQHF	TRBD1	many	TRBV28	TRBJ1-5
TGCAGTGCTAGCAGGGCCCCTAACACCGGGGAGCTGTTTTTT	CSASRAPNTGELFF	NA	NA	TRBV20-1	TRBJ2-2
TGCAGCGTTCGGCAAAACACCGGGGAGCTGTTTTTT	CSVRQNTGELFF	NA	few	TRBV29-1	TRBJ2-2
TGTGCCAGCAGCTTACCTGGACTAGCGGAGTACCAAGAGACCCAGTACTTC	CASSLPGLAEYQETQYF	TRBD2	many	TRBV7-2	TRBJ2-5